The rows below give T cell receptor beta chains drawn from one sample of a study of TIL therapy for anti-PD-1-resistant metastatic lung cancer. Clones were read by immunoSEQ multiplex PCR, and TCRdb kept only the in-frame ones, dropping some. The sample lists 6,500 to 9,000 clones, 70% to 85% occurring once. Sample: tumor tissue, taken at baseline. The origin of the receptors is a person between 30 and 79 years old with non-small cell lung cancer. Both conserved end residues are part of each CDR3. Size is omitted from some rows. Given values are once, few, many or a class for expanded clones.

V: TRBV5-4; size: -; J: TRBJ1-2; CDR3: CASSPQSGQVTNYGYTF
V: TRBV20-1; size: -; J: TRBJ2-1; CDR3: CSARNWGEQFF
V: TRBV2; size: -; J: TRBJ2-5; CDR3: CASSDQASKTQYF
V: TRBV6-1; size: -; J: TRBJ2-1; CDR3: CASSVGDSSYNEQFF
V: TRBV11-1; size: once; J: TRBJ1-2; CDR3: CASSPPRGGRRDGYTF
V: TRBV29-1; size: -; J: TRBJ2-4; CDR3: CSVTGGPHLKNIQYF
V: TRBV9; size: few; J: TRBJ1-1; CDR3: CASSVSGSGTEAFF
V: TRBV28; size: -; J: TRBJ1-2; CDR3: CASRDSGYGYTF
V: TRBV15; size: -; J: TRBJ2-2; CDR3: CATSRFGLAGGLSTGELFF
V: TRBV5-5; size: -; J: TRBJ2-3; CDR3: CASSRTGSSTDTQYF
V: TRBV18; size: -; J: TRBJ1-5; CDR3: CASSGSVSNQPQHF
V: TRBV9; size: -; J: TRBJ2-3; CDR3: CASSVGRGESTDTQYF
V: TRBV6-1; size: few; J: TRBJ2-7; CDR3: CASSEGPGLARNEQYF
V: TRBV7-6; size: -; J: TRBJ1-3; CDR3: CASSPGPGYSGNTIYF
V: TRBV4-1; size: -; J: TRBJ2-7; CDR3: CASSQDQGGRYEQYF
V: TRBV5-1; size: -; J: TRBJ1-1; CDR3: CASSPRTGGNTEAFF
V: TRBV27; size: once; J: TRBJ2-7; CDR3: CASSSKRGTYEQYF
V: TRBV30; size: -; J: TRBJ1-2; CDR3: CAWHEGFSDRGEYGYTF
V: TRBV5-6; size: -; J: TRBJ2-7; CDR3: CASKGAGALYEQYF
V: TRBV10-3; size: few; J: TRBJ2-2; CDR3: CAISEQRAGELFF
V: TRBV11-3; size: few; J: TRBJ2-1; CDR3: CASSLDGLADYNEQFF
V: TRBV6-5; size: once; J: TRBJ2-3; CDR3: CASSYSMSGAAQYF
V: TRBV5-1; size: -; J: TRBJ2-7; CDR3: CASSIQGSAYEQYF
V: TRBV5-6; size: -; J: TRBJ2-1; CDR3: CASSFYNVGTYNEQFF
V: TRBV4-2; size: few; J: TRBJ2-7; CDR3: CASSQVADTYEQYF
V: TRBV5-1; size: -; J: TRBJ2-2; CDR3: CASSLDRGTGELFF
V: TRBV7-6; size: once; J: TRBJ2-5; CDR3: CASSLGVPGRRETQYF